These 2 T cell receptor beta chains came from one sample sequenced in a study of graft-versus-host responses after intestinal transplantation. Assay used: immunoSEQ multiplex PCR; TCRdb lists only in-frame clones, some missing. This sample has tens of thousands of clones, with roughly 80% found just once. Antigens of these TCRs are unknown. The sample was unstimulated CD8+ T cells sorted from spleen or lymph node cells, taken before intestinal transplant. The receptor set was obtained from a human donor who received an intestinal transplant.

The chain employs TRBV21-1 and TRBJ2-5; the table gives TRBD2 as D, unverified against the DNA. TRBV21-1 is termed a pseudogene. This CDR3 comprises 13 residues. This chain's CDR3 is CATPTGFQETQYF. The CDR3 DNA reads TGTGCCACCCCAACCGGGTTTCAAGAGACCCAGTACTTC.

The CDR3 DNA sequence: TGTGCCAGCAGCCAACTTTGGCGCGTAGCAGCCCACGAGCAGTACTTC. Its translation: CASSQLWRVAAHEQYF. V gene TRBV27 combines with J gene TRBJ2-7; D gene uncertain. Per the germline V gene, CDR1 is MNHEY and CDR2 is SMNVEV (reference sequence). This CDR3 has 16 residues. V was shortened by 6 bases and J by 5 bases, with 23 bases between the two germline ends.